The rows below give T cell receptor beta chains drawn from one sample of a study of T cells in Graves' hyperthyroidism and ophthalmopathy. TCRdb analysed the multiplex PCR reads with MiXCR anew, one entry per CDR3 protein. Counted here are roughly 280,000 distinct CDR3 sequences, roughly 22% occurring once; the ten biggest clones make up around 65%. The source material was blood. These receptors all stem from a man aged 30 to 39 with Graves' ophthalmopathy. The CDR3 runs from the conserved cysteine through the conserved F or W.

j_gene: TRBJ1-1
v_gene: TRBV30
CDR3aa: CAWSGTEAFF

j_gene: TRBJ2-1
v_gene: TRBV11-3
CDR3aa: CASSPQGLAGLQQFF

j_gene: TRBJ1-2
v_gene: TRBV6-5
CDR3aa: CASSYGGTGSNYGYTF

j_gene: TRBJ2-2
v_gene: TRBV14
CDR3aa: CASSQVRGHGELFF

j_gene: TRBJ2-5
v_gene: TRBV6-1
CDR3aa: CATPWVGETQYF

j_gene: TRBJ2-7
v_gene: TRBV6-1
CDR3aa: CASSENLPYEQYF

j_gene: TRBJ2-6
v_gene: TRBV27
CDR3aa: CASREGGAGANVLTF

j_gene: TRBJ1-1
v_gene: TRBV20-1
CDR3aa: CSARGGQVRGTEAFF

j_gene: TRBJ2-7
v_gene: TRBV10-3
CDR3aa: CAISESSGRGEQYF

j_gene: TRBJ2-1
v_gene: TRBV18
CDR3aa: CASSPLSSGQTYNEQFF

j_gene: TRBJ1-4
v_gene: TRBV2
CDR3aa: CTSRLGTGPEKLFF

j_gene: TRBJ1-5
v_gene: TRBV27
CDR3aa: CASSPGRFNQPQHF

j_gene: TRBJ2-1
v_gene: TRBV9
CDR3aa: CASSVGNYGPRGDEQFF

j_gene: TRBJ1-5
v_gene: TRBV20-1
CDR3aa: CSAWTVSNQPQHF

j_gene: TRBJ1-6
v_gene: TRBV12-3/TRBV12-4
CDR3aa: CASSATIPPLHF

j_gene: TRBJ2-5
v_gene: TRBV4-1
CDR3aa: CASSPRTGGQETQYF

j_gene: TRBJ1-3
v_gene: TRBV11-2
CDR3aa: CASSFGLTGNTIYF

j_gene: TRBJ2-5
v_gene: TRBV3-1
CDR3aa: CAGSQGLRGETQYF

j_gene: TRBJ2-7
v_gene: TRBV27
CDR3aa: CASSPPPGLAGGSSYEQYF

j_gene: TRBJ2-3
v_gene: TRBV15
CDR3aa: CATSRDTGRKDTQCF

j_gene: TRBJ2-7
v_gene: TRBV2
CDR3aa: CASRKGQSAYEQYF

j_gene: TRBJ2-5
v_gene: TRBV29-1
CDR3aa: CSAGQRGYQETQYF

j_gene: TRBJ2-7
v_gene: TRBV2
CDR3aa: CASRVGRMDPTSYEQYF

j_gene: TRBJ2-7
v_gene: TRBV5-1
CDR3aa: CAGSLAGGTYEQYF

j_gene: TRBJ1-5
v_gene: TRBV11-3
CDR3aa: CASSLGTGFQPQHF

j_gene: TRBJ1-5
v_gene: TRBV20-1
CDR3aa: CSATGPHSNQPQHF

j_gene: TRBJ1-5
v_gene: TRBV3-1
CDR3aa: CASSPGQGQPQHF

j_gene: TRBJ2-7
v_gene: TRBV18
CDR3aa: CASSQPGSYEQYF

j_gene: TRBJ1-4
v_gene: TRBV30
CDR3aa: CAWNRQENEKLFF